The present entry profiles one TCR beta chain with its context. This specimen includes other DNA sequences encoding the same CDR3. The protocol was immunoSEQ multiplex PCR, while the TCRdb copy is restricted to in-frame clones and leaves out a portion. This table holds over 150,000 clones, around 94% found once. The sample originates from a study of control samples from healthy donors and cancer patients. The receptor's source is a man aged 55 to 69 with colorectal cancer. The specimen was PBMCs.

The CDR3 DNA follows: TGTGCCAGCAGCTTCCACGACTCTGGAAACACCATATATTTT. It yields the protein CASSFHDSGNTIYF. This rearrangement joins TRBV7-9 to TRBJ1-3; D not resolved. The CDR3 covers 14 residues. Trimming pared 3 bases from V and 0 bases from J, leaving 6 bases between. The germline gives CDR1 SEHNR, CDR2 FQNEAQ (reference sequence).